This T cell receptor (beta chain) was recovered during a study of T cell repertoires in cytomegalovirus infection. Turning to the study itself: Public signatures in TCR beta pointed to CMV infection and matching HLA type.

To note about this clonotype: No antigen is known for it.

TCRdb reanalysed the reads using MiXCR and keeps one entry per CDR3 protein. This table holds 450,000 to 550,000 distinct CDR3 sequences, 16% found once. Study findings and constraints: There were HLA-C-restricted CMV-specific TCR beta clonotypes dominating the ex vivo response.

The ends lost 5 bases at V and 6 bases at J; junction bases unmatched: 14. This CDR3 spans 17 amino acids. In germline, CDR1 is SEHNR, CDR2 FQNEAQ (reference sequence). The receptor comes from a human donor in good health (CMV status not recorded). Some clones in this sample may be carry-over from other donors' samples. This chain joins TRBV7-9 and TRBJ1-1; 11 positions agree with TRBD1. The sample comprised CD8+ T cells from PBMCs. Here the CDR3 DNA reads TGTGCCAGCAGCGGCCGGGACAGGGGGTTATCCTTCCCTGAAGCTTTCTTT. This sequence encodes CASSGRDRGLSFPEAFF.